Each of the 32 T cell receptor beta chains below was sequenced from the same sample in a study of cytomegalovirus exposure and HLA in healthy donors. The PCR ran on 60 Vbeta and 13 Jbeta primers. Clones were sequenced by immunoSEQ multiplex PCR, and TCRdb holds only the in-frame ones, with some missing. The table records under 200,000 clones, 60% to 80% of them present only once. The sample taken for sequencing was PBMCs. The origin of the receptors is a man aged 55-75 years in good health and CMV-seronegative.

The sample holds many counts of this clone. The chain is built from TRBV10-3 and TRBJ2-7; D is uncertain. The CDR3 runs to 12 residues. Trimming removed 0 bases at V and 5 bases at J, with 5 bases between. CDR1 is ENHRY and CDR2 is SYGVKD in the germline V gene. The CDR3: CAISESQDEQYF. The CDR3 DNA reads as TGTGCCATCAGTGAGTCGCAGGACGAGCAGTACTTC.

This chain joins TRBV19 and TRBJ1-1, with no clear D. Deletions cut 4 bases from V and 0 bases from J, with 9 bases between. The V gene's germline CDR1 is LNHDA and CDR2 SQIVND (reference sequence). This CDR3 is built from 14 residues. Here the CDR3 DNA reads TGTGCCAGTAGTAGTGGGCAACTGAACACTGAAGCTTTCTTT. Its protein is CASSSGQLNTEAFF.

This clone was observed a single time. This sequence joins TRBV10-3 and TRBJ2-3; D possibly corresponds to TRBD1 (6 bases). Germline loops: CDR1 ENHRY, CDR2 SYGVKD. This CDR3 region has 14 residues. Trimming pared 1 base from V and 3 bases from J, leaving 8 bases between. The CDR3 spells CAISEYRETDTQYF. CDR3 nucleotide sequence: TGTGCCATCAGTGAGTACAGGGAGACAGATACGCAGTATTTT.

V is TRBV29-1 and J is TRBJ2-1; TRBD2 might be the D (6 bases). This CDR3 is built from 12 residues. Germline CDR1 reads SQVTM; CDR2 reads ANQGSEA. The V and J ends lost 7 bases and 5 bases respectively, with 12 bases between them. The CDR3 reads CSATRTNNEQFF. The CDR3 DNA is TGCAGCGCTACCCGGACTAACAATGAGCAGTTCTTC.

This chain uses TRBV5-1 with TRBJ1-2, with D possibly TRBD1 on 6 matching bases. V lost 2 bases, J lost 5 bases, and 10 bases lay in between. Germline V CDR1 and CDR2: SGHRS, YFSETQ. The CDR3 is 13 amino acids. CDR3 nucleotides: TGCGCCAGCAGCTTACAGGGAAGGTATGGCTACACCTTC. The encoded protein is CASSLQGRYGYTF.

This clone was counted a single time. V is TRBV11-2 and J is TRBJ2-1, with 7 bases aligning to TRBD1. Germline loops: CDR1 SGHAT, CDR2 FQNNGV. V dropped 1 base and J dropped 8; count of bases not matched to a gene: 5. The CDR3 totals 14 residues. CDR3 loop: CASSLVTGEYEQFF. DNA for the CDR3: TGTGCCAGCAGCTTAGTAACAGGGGAATATGAGCAGTTCTTC.

This clone was seen only a few times. The chain is built from TRBV15 and TRBJ2-7, with 11 bases identical to TRBD2. With 2 bases clipped from V and 7 bases from J, the junction kept 7 bases outside the gene matches. Germline CDR1 reads LNHNV; CDR2 reads YYDKDF (reference sequence). This CDR3 spans 15 amino acids. In nucleotides, the CDR3 is TGTGCCACCAGCAGAACAACTAGCGGGGGAAGGGAGCAGTACTTC. It is translated as CATSRTTSGGREQYF.

The chain uses TRBV7-3 and TRBJ2-2; the D gene is possibly TRBD2 (5 bases). V dropped 3 bases and J dropped 6 bases, with 11 bases sitting between them. The germline CDR1 and CDR2 sequences are SGHTA and FQGTGA. The CDR3 runs 14 residues. The CDR3 sequence is CASSLDGIPGELFF. In DNA form, the CDR3 reads TGTGCCAGCAGCTTGGACGGGATTCCCGGGGAGCTGTTTTTT.

This clone showed up just once. V and J are TRBV5-8 and TRBJ2-5; TRBD1 is a possible D gene (6 bases). V lost 5 bases, J lost 5 bases, and 19 bases lay in between. The CDR3 consists of 15 residues. Germline V lookup: CDR1 SGHTS, CDR2 YDEGEE. CDR3: CASSRKTTGWETQYF. Written as DNA, the CDR3 is TGTGCCAGCAGTCGAAAAACCACAGGGTGGGAGACCCAGTACTTC.

This clone was picked up a small number of times. The V gene is TRBV6-5, the J gene TRBJ2-5; 9 bases line up with TRBD2. This CDR3 is built from 15 residues. V dropped 5 bases and J dropped 5; count of bases not matched to a gene: 9. Germline CDR1 reads MNHEY; CDR2 reads SVGAGI. The DNA of the CDR3 is TGTGCCAGCAGTCGCGATAGCGGGGGCGGGGAGACCCAGTACTTC. Translating gives CASSRDSGGGETQYF.

The rearrangement uses TRBV4-3 and TRBJ1-4, with D maybe TRBD1 (6 bases). CDR3 length: 16 amino acids. CDR1 and CDR2 (germline): LGHNA, YSLEER. The germline V and J ends were trimmed by 4 bases and 7 bases, with 19 bases remaining between them. As DNA, the CDR3 is TGCGCCAGCAGCCCTAGCGGGGGCGGGGTTAGTGAAAAACTGTTTTTT. It encodes CASSPSGGGVSEKLFF.

The rearrangement joins TRBV6-5 to TRBJ1-4; 7 nucleotides line up with TRBD1. Germline lookup yields CDR1 MNHEY and CDR2 SVGAGI. V lost 7 bases to trimming and J lost 8 bases; unmatched junction nucleotides: 4. This CDR3 region has 12 residues. The CDR3 protein is CASKTGEEKLFF. In DNA, the CDR3 is TGTGCCAGCAAAACAGGGGAGGAAAAACTGTTTTTT.

The sample holds a few counts of this clone. V usage is TRBV11-2 and J usage is TRBJ2-7; D perhaps matches TRBD1 (8 bases). The CDR3 sequence is 13 residues long. Germline V gene sequence: CDR1 SGHAT, CDR2 FQNNGV. The V and J ends lost 6 bases and 6 bases respectively, with 15 bases between them. The CDR3 nucleotides are TGTGCCAGCAGTGAACAGGGGGAGGGCGAGCAGTACTTC. The encoded protein is CASSEQGEGEQYF. The full variable domain, its missing parts supplied by reference TRBV11-2 and TRBJ2-7, is EAGVAQSPRYKIIEKRQSVAFWCNPISGHATLYWYQQILGQGPKLLIQFQNNGVVDDSQLPKDRFSAERLKGVDSTLKIQPAKLEDSAVYLCASSEQGEGEQYFGPGTRLTVT.

CDR3 amino acids: CSVVTGGRLGEQYF. The CDR3 coding sequence is TGCAGCGTTGTAACGGGGGGGCGCCTCGGCGAGCAGTACTTC. This rearrangement joins TRBV29-1 to TRBJ2-7; 8 bases map to TRBD2. The CDR3 runs to 14 residues. Trimming at V came to 4 bases and at J to 6 bases, leaving 11 bases not matched to a gene. Looked up from germline, CDR1 is SQVTM and CDR2 is ANQGSEA.

As concerns this clone: The sample has other DNA sequences that encode this CDR3 too. The rearrangement uses TRBV9 and TRBJ2-1, with D maybe TRBD2 (5 bases). Trimming took off 4 bases at V and 3 bases at J, with 14 bases between the two ends. The CDR3 is 15 amino acids. In germline, CDR1 is SGDLS, CDR2 YYNGEE. This CDR3 reads CASSRERWVYNEQFF. CDR3 coding DNA: TGTGCCAGCAGCAGAGAGCGGTGGGTCTACAATGAGCAGTTCTTC.

The V call is TRBV7-6, the J call TRBJ1-5; TRBD1 matches at 8 bases. There are 16 residues in the CDR3. V dropped 5 bases and J dropped 0; count of bases not matched to a gene: 6. From germline, CDR1 is SGHVS and CDR2 FNYEAQ. The DNA for the CDR3 is TGTGCCAGCAGCCTAGGGACAGGCCCTAGCAATCAGCCCCAGCATTTT. Its translation is CASSLGTGPSNQPQHF.

As regards this clone: An end of the junction differs from the germline gene, which may be a read error. CDR3 in DNA: TGCAGCGTTGGTCAGACAGGCGACTATGGCTACCCCTTC. It yields the protein CSVGQTGDYGYPF. The V call is TRBV29-1, the J call TRBJ1-2, with D possibly being TRBD1 (6 bases). This CDR3 is built from 13 residues. Per the germline V gene, CDR1 is SQVTM and CDR2 is ANQGSEA.

V gene TRBV4-1 combines with J gene TRBJ2-3; D is unresolved. This CDR3 contains 15 residues. Trimming left V 0 bases short and J 7 bases short, with 14 bases between. The germline V gene encodes CDR1 MGHRA and CDR2 YSYEKL. CDR3 amino acids: CASSQDRFPWYTQYF. DNA of the CDR3: TGCGCCAGCAGCCAAGACAGGTTCCCGTGGTATACGCAGTATTTT.

The CDR3 protein is CASSIGAAENTIYF. The CDR3 DNA is TGTGCCAGCAGCATTGGGGCAGCTGAAAACACCATATATTTT. This chain joins TRBV5-4 and TRBJ1-3; possibly TRBD1 for D (5 bases). This CDR3 has 14 amino acids. V shed 4 bases and J shed 6 bases, with 14 bases lying between them. Germline V gives CDR1 SGHNT, CDR2 YYREEE (reference sequence).

Turning to this clone: Other DNA sequences of this sample code for an identical CDR3. V gene TRBV6-5 combines with J gene TRBJ2-7; maybe TRBD2 (5 bases). The germline gives CDR1 MNHEY, CDR2 SVGAGI. The CDR3 has 11 amino acids. Trimming shortened V by 6 bases and J by 3 bases, and 6 bases separated the two germline ends. CDR3 amino acids: CASSRDYEQYF. The CDR3 nucleotides read TGTGCCAGCAGCCGGGACTACGAGCAGTACTTC.

This clone came up once. J is TRBJ2-1 and V is TRBV4-1; D possibly corresponds to TRBD2 (7 bases). Germline V gene sequence: CDR1 MGHRA, CDR2 YSYEKL. The CDR3 consists of 16 residues. V shed 5 bases and J shed 6 bases, with 20 bases lying between them. The CDR3 is CASSSRGEGGSNEQFF. The CDR3 region has the DNA TGCGCCAGCAGCTCGAGGGGGGAGGGGGGAAGCAATGAGCAGTTCTTC.

This clone turned up a few times. The chain is built from TRBV5-1 and TRBJ2-7, with D possibly being TRBD1 (6 bases). Trimming cost V 4 bases and J 2 bases, with 13 bases left between them. Germline V CDR1 and CDR2: SGHRS, YFSETQ. The CDR3 is 14 residues long. The chain's CDR3 is CASSPADRTYEQYF. As DNA, the CDR3 is TGCGCCAGCAGCCCGGCCGACAGGACCTACGAGCAGTACTTC.

This clone was counted between two and nine times. This chain links TRBV9 with TRBJ2-3, with 9 bases aligning to TRBD1. The CDR3 contains 18 residues. V dropped 4 bases and J dropped 1; count of bases not matched to a gene: 13. The V gene's germline CDR1 is SGDLS and CDR2 YYNGEE. The CDR3 DNA reads TGTGCCAGCAGCTCTTACAGGGGGCGCCTAGCCCGCACAGATACGCAGTATTTT. Protein sequence: CASSSYRGRLARTDTQYF.

The J gene is TRBJ1-3, the V gene TRBV27, with 10 bases fitting TRBD1. The CDR3 is 14 amino acids. The germline gives CDR1 MNHEY, CDR2 SMNVEV (reference sequence). V was clipped by 5 bases and J by 2 bases; unmatched bases: 0. CDR3 coding DNA: TGTGCCAGCAGTGACAGGGGGCCTGGAAACACCATATATTTT. Its protein product is CASSDRGPGNTIYF.

This rearrangement joins TRBV7-3 to TRBJ2-3; D gene uncertain. Trimming took off 2 bases at V and 6 bases at J, with 9 bases between the two ends. Germline-derived CDR1 and CDR2 are SGHTA and FQGTGA. This CDR3 is 13 amino acids long. The CDR3 reads CASSLRRKDTQYF. Written as DNA, the CDR3 is TGTGCCAGCAGCTTACGGAGAAAGGATACGCAGTATTTT.

The chain recombines TRBV2 with TRBJ1-6; D is unresolved. This CDR3 spans 14 amino acids. Germline CDR1 and CDR2: SNHLY and FYNNEI. V was shortened by 5 bases and J by 8 bases, with 13 bases between the two germline ends. The CDR3 DNA sequence: TGTGCCAGCAGTTTGGCCGGTGGAGATTCACCCCTCCACTTT. Its translation is CASSLAGGDSPLHF.

The chain is built from TRBV30 and TRBJ2-5, with TRBD2 matching over 16 bases. Looked up from germline, CDR1 is GTSNPN and CDR2 is SVGIG (reference sequence). This CDR3 comprises 17 residues. J gave up 4 bases and V 2 bases, and 7 bases lay outside the gene matches. The CDR3 is CAWSSGTSGRAAETQYF. The CDR3 coding sequence is TGTGCCTGGAGTTCGGGGACTAGCGGGAGGGCCGCAGAGACCCAGTACTTC.

The rearrangement links TRBV30 to TRBJ2-7; 8 positions match TRBD2. CDR1 and CDR2 (germline): GTSNPN, SVGIG (reference sequence). The CDR3 loop spans 12 amino acids. The CDR3 loop is CIGREGLYEQYF. For the CDR3, the DNA is TGTATTGGCCGGGAGGGCCTCTACGAGCAGTACTTC.

The table lists this clone with a count of one. The chain recombines TRBV7-6 with TRBJ1-5, with 9 positions matching TRBD1. V lost 5 bases to trimming and J lost 3 bases; unmatched junction nucleotides: 5. CDR1 and CDR2 (germline): SGHVS, FNYEAQ. The CDR3 runs 15 residues. CDR3 sequence: CASSLGTGTNQPQHF. The CDR3 region has the DNA TGTGCCAGCAGCCTCGGGACAGGGACCAATCAGCCCCAGCATTTT.

This clone was observed a handful of times. This chain joins TRBV20-1 and TRBJ2-7; TRBD1 matches 7 bases. This CDR3 comprises 11 residues. Germline CDR1 is DFQATT and CDR2 is SNEGSKA (reference sequence). The junction had 6 bases not matched to a gene; V was cut back by 7 bases and J by 6 bases. The CDR3 loop is CSGDRVGEQYF. The CDR3 bases are TGCAGTGGTGACAGGGTCGGCGAGCAGTACTTC.

V usage is TRBV6-1 and J usage is TRBJ2-1; TRBD2 agrees at 8 bases. V dropped 7 bases and J dropped 1; count of bases not matched to a gene: 6. The germline V gene encodes CDR1 MNHNS and CDR2 SASEGT. The CDR3 is 15 amino acids. CDR3 nucleotides: TGTGCCAGCATTACCGCGGGAGGATCCTACAATGAGCAGTTCTTC. Translated, it gives CASITAGGSYNEQFF.

The rearrangement links TRBV7-6 to TRBJ2-7; 13 bases are shared with TRBD2. The V gene's germline CDR1 is SGHVS and CDR2 FNYEAQ. The CDR3 covers 15 residues. The V and J ends lost 5 bases and 6 bases, in that order; junction bases with no gene match: 7. CDR3 sequence (DNA): TGTGCCAGCAGCCAGGGACTAGCGGGAAGCGGCGAGCAGTACTTC. Encoded protein: CASSQGLAGSGEQYF.